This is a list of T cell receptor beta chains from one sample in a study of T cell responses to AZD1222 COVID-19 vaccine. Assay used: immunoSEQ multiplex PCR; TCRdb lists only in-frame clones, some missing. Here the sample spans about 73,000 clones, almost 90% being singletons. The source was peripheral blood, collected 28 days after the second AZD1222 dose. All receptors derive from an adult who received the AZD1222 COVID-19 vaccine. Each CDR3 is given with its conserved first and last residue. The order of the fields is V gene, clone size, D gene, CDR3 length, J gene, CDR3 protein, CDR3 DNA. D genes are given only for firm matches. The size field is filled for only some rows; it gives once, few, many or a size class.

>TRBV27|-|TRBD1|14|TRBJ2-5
CASSHTGAGETQYF
TGTGCCAGCAGCCACACAGGGGCCGGGGAGACCCAGTACTTC
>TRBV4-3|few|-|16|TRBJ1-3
CASSQLRTLIGNTIYF
TGCGCCAGCAGCCAGTTAAGGACTTTAATTGGAAACACCATATATTTT
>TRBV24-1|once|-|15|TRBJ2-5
CATSDLRAGLETQYF
TGTGCCACCAGTGATTTGCGGGCGGGCTTAGAGACCCAGTACTTC
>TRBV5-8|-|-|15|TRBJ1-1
CASNLMLGGGTEAFF
TGTGCCAGCAACCTTATGTTAGGGGGTGGGACTGAAGCTTTCTTT
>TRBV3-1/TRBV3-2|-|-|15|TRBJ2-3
CASSQARGGPDTQYF
TGTGCCAGCAGCCAAGCCAGGGGGGGGCCAGATACGCAGTATTTT
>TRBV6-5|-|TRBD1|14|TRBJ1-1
CASRPGQGFGEAFF
TGTGCCAGCAGACCGGGACAGGGGTTCGGTGAAGCTTTCTTT
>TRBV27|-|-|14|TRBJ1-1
CASSPLGANTEAFF
TGTGCCAGCAGTCCCCTCGGGGCGAACACTGAAGCTTTCTTT
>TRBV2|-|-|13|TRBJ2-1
CASSAETYNEQFF
TGTGCCAGCAGTGCAGAAACCTACAATGAGCAGTTCTTC
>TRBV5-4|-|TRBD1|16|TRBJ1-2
CASSVGQGALGSGYTF
TGTGCCAGCAGCGTGGGACAGGGGGCGTTAGGATCTGGCTACACCTTC
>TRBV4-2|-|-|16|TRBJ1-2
CASSHASGKGESGYTF
TGTGCCAGCAGCCATGCCTCCGGGAAGGGGGAGTCTGGCTACACCTTC
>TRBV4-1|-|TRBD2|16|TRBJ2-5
CASSQGLGGGQETQYF
TGCGCCAGCAGCCAAGGGCTGGGCGGGGGCCAAGAGACCCAGTACTTC
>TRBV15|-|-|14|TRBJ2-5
CATSPRASQETQYF
TGTGCCACCAGCCCACGGGCTTCTCAAGAGACCCAGTACTTC
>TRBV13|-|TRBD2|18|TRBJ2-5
CASSRLGLAGGPGETQYF
TGTGCCAGCAGCCGACTGGGACTAGCGGGGGGGCCTGGAGAGACCCAGTACTTC
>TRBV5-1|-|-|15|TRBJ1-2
CASSLGPGKNYGYTF
TGCGCCAGCAGCTTGGGGCCAGGGAAAAACTATGGCTACACCTTC
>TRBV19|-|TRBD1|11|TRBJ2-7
CASKTGDEQYF
TGTGCCAGTAAAACAGGGGACGAGCAGTACTTC
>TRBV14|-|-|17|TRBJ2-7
CASSRTSLGRASYEQYF
TGTGCCAGCAGCCGGACGTCACTGGGGAGAGCCTCCTACGAGCAGTACTTC
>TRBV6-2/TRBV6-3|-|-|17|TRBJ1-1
CASSYSGGRTVGTEAFF
TGTGCCAGCAGTTACTCGGGAGGCCGGACCGTGGGCACTGAAGCTTTCTTT
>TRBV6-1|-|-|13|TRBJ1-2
CASTVTGTGGYTF
TGTGCCAGCACCGTAACAGGGACGGGTGGCTACACCTTC
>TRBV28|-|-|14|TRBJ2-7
CASSLTTVSYEQYF
TGTGCCAGCAGTCTCACGACCGTATCCTACGAGCAGTACTTC
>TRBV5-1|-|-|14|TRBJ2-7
CASKGMESSYEQYF
TGCGCCAGCAAAGGAATGGAGAGCTCCTACGAGCAGTACTTC
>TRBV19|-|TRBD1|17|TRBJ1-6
CASSTGTGGSYNSPLHF
TGTGCCAGCAGTACCGGGACAGGGGGCTCCTATAATTCACCCCTCCACTTT
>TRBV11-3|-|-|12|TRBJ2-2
CASSFGSGELFF
TGTGCCAGCAGCTTTGGGTCTGGGGAGCTGTTTTTT
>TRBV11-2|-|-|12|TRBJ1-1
CASRLIGAEAFF
TGTGCCAGCAGGTTAATTGGGGCTGAAGCTTTCTTT
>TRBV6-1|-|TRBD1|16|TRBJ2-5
CASSEFRDRAQETQYF
TGTGCCAGCAGTGAATTTCGGGACAGGGCTCAAGAGACCCAGTACTTC
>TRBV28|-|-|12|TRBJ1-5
CANGQGNQPQHF
TGTGCCAACGGACAAGGCAATCAGCCCCAGCATTTT
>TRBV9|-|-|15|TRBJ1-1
CASSVGIGLGTEAFF
TGTGCCAGCAGCGTAGGTATAGGCTTAGGCACTGAAGCTTTCTTT
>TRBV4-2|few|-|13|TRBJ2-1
CASSQANEAEQFF
TGTGCCAGCAGCCAAGCCAACGAGGCTGAGCAGTTCTTC
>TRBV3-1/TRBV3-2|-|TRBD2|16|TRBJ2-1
CASSPVGLAGDNEQFF
TGTGCCAGCAGCCCAGTAGGACTAGCGGGCGACAATGAGCAGTTCTTC
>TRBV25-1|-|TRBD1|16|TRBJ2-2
CASSEWWTGNTGELFF
TGTGCCAGCAGTGAATGGTGGACAGGGAACACCGGGGAGCTGTTTTTT
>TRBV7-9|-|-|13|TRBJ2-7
CASTPARSYEQYF
TGTGCCAGCACCCCGGCTCGATCCTACGAGCAGTACTTC
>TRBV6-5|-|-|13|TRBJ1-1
CASSYSTNTEAFF
TGTGCCAGCAGTTACAGTACGAACACTGAAGCTTTCTTT
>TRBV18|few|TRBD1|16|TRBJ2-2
CASSRGTGSFTGELFF
TGTGCCAGCTCCCGTGGGACAGGGTCGTTCACCGGGGAGCTGTTTTTT
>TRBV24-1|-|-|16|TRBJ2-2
CATSDLGTRNTGELFF
TGTGCCACCAGTGATTTGGGGACCCGTAACACCGGGGAGCTGTTTTTT
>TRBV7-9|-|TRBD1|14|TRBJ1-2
CASSLDRGNYGYTF
TGTGCCAGCAGCTTAGACAGGGGTAACTATGGCTACACCTTC
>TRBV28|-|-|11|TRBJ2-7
CASKLGGEQYF
TGTGCCAGCAAACTGGGGGGCGAGCAGTACTTC
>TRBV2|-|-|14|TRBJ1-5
CASSHPGSNQPQHF
TGTGCCAGCAGTCACCCTGGGAGCAATCAGCCCCAGCATTTT
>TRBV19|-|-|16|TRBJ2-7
CASSMERGPGAYEQYF
TGTGCCAGTAGTATGGAGAGGGGCCCGGGGGCCTACGAGCAGTACTTC
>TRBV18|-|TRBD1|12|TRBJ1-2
CASSRDRDGYTF
TGTGCCAGCTCAAGGGACAGAGATGGCTACACCTTC
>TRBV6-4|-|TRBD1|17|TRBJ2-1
CASSVTPTGQAFNEQFF
TGTGCCAGCAGTGTCACACCGACGGGACAGGCATTCAATGAGCAGTTCTTC
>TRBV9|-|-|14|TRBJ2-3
CASSVVWGPDTQYF
TGTGCCAGCAGCGTAGTGTGGGGACCAGATACGCAGTATTTT
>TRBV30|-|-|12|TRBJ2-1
CAWSTTGNEQFF
TGTGCCTGGAGTACCACGGGCAATGAGCAGTTCTTC
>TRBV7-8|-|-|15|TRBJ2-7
CASSRGRDGNYEQYF
TGTGCCAGCAGCCGGGGCAGGGACGGCAACTACGAGCAGTACTTC
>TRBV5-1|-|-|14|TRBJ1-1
CASSPIGGGTEAFF
TGCGCCAGCAGCCCAATAGGGGGGGGCACTGAAGCTTTCTTT
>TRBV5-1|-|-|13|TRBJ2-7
CASSLAGASTQYF
TGCGCCAGCAGCTTAGCAGGGGCCTCGACGCAGTACTTC
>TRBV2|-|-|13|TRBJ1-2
CASSSADLYGYTF
TGTGCCAGCAGCTCAGCCGATCTCTATGGCTACACCTTC